These T cell receptor beta chains were read from a single sample in a study of CD8 T cells in ankylosing spondylitis. Using its own MiXCR run on the 5' RACE reads, TCRdb lists one record per CDR3 protein. The sample holds about 460,000 distinct CDR3 sequences, about 5.4% seen once. The specimen sequenced was blood, either unsorted or a sorted T cell fraction (not recorded which). These receptors came from a male donor with ankylosing spondylitis. The CDR3 runs from the conserved cysteine through the conserved F or W. The D gene is left open where the match is weak. Clone size is not always given. Where it is, it says once, few, many or a class for expanded clones.

>TRBJ1-3|.|many|TRBV5-6
TGTGCCAGCAGCGTTAGGTGGATAAACACCATATATTTT
CASSVRWINTIYF
>TRBJ2-1|.|many|TRBV5-6
TGTGCCAGCAGCTTCTTAGTCCGCAATGAGCAGTTCTTC
CASSFLVRNEQFF
>TRBJ2-1|.|.|TRBV6-2/TRBV6-3
TGTGCCAGCAGTTACGGGGGACCAAGCTCCTACAATGAGCAGTTCTTC
CASSYGGPSSYNEQFF
>TRBJ1-2|TRBD1|many|TRBV4-3
TGCGCCAGCAGCCAAGATCGCCCAAGGGACAGGGGCAACTATGGCTACACCTTC
CASSQDRPRDRGNYGYTF
>TRBJ2-2|.|many|TRBV20-1
TGCAGTGCCCGACAGCCCTCCGGGGAGCTGTTTTTT
CSARQPSGELFF
>TRBJ2-7|.|many|TRBV18
TGTGCCAGCTCCCTCCAGACTTTCTCCTACGAGCAGTACTTC
CASSLQTFSYEQYF
>TRBJ2-7|.|many|TRBV5-1
TGCGCCAGCAGCTTGGAACCACTGGGACCGTCCTACGAGCAGTACTTC
CASSLEPLGPSYEQYF
>TRBJ2-5|TRBD1|few|TRBV7-9
TGTGCCAGCAGCTCCGACAGGGGCAACCAAGAGACCCAGTACTTC
CASSSDRGNQETQYF
>TRBJ2-4|.|many|TRBV5-6
TGTGCCAGCAGGTCCAGAGCGGACATTCAGTACTTC
CASRSRADIQYF
>TRBJ2-1|.|many|TRBV5-4
TGTGCCAGCAGCTTGGCGGCGGTTAATGAGCAGTTCTTC
CASSLAAVNEQFF
>TRBJ1-2|.|many|TRBV18
TGTGCCAGCTCACCGGCCTATGAAGGGGGCTACACCTTC
CASSPAYEGGYTF
>TRBJ1-6|TRBD1|few|TRBV5-5
TGTGCCAGCAGATGGGACAGCAATTCACCCCTCCACTTT
CASRWDSNSPLHF
>TRBJ1-5|.|few|TRBV6-2/TRBV6-3
TGTGCCAGCAGTTACTCTTTAGGGTACAGGGCTAATCAGCCCCAGCATTTT
CASSYSLGYRANQPQHF
>TRBJ2-5|.|many|TRBV4-1
TGCGCCAGCAGCCAAGACCCGGGACGTCAGCAAGAGACCCAGTACTTC
CASSQDPGRQQETQYF
>TRBJ2-3|TRBD2|many|TRBV12-3/TRBV12-4
TGTGCCAGCGGAGCGGGGGGAAGAGATACGCAGTATTTT
CASGAGGRDTQYF
>TRBJ2-2|TRBD2|few|TRBV7-2
TGTGCCAGCAGCTTCGCTAGCGGGAGGCTGGGCGGGGAGCTGTTTTTT
CASSFASGRLGGELFF
>TRBJ2-3|.|many|TRBV27
TGTGCCAGCAGTTTTGGGCCGGGGGCAGATACGCAGTATTTT
CASSFGPGADTQYF
>TRBJ2-7|TRBD2|.|TRBV25-1
TGTGCCAGCAGTGACTCTCCTAGAAGCGGCGGGAGCGCCAACTACGAGCAGTACTTC
CASSDSPRSGGSANYEQYF
>TRBJ1-2|.|many|TRBV15
TGTGCCACCCTACCCGGAGGGGAGGCCAACTATGGCTACACCTTC
CATLPGGEANYGYTF
>TRBJ1-4|.|many|TRBV20-1
TGCAGTGCTAGAGACGCCCCCCAGGCCGCAAATGAAAAACTGTTTTTT
CSARDAPQAANEKLFF
>TRBJ2-7|TRBD1|many|TRBV28
TGTGCCAGCAGGGGGACAGGATTCCCCTACGAGCAGTACTTC
CASRGTGFPYEQYF
>TRBJ2-1|.|.|TRBV30
TGTGCCTGGAGGTCCACCGAAGCAATATACTACAATGAGCAGTTCTTC
CAWRSTEAIYYNEQFF
>TRBJ2-7|.|many|TRBV12-3/TRBV12-4
TGTGCCAGCAGTTTTAGGGGGAACTACGAGCAGTACTTC
CASSFRGNYEQYF
>TRBJ2-2|.|many|TRBV5-1
TGCGCCAGCAGCTTGTCGACGAGGGGGGAGCTGTTTTTT
CASSLSTRGELFF
>TRBJ2-3|.|many|TRBV4-3
TGCGCCAGCAGCCAAGTATTCACAGATACGCAGTATTTT
CASSQVFTDTQYF
>TRBJ2-2|TRBD1|many|TRBV10-3
TGTGCCATCAGTGAGGTGTGGACAGGGGGCCGGAACACCGGGGAGCTGTTTTTT
CAISEVWTGGRNTGELFF
>TRBJ2-3|.|many|TRBV7-9
TGTGCCAGCAGCTTAGCGCGGCGGGGCACAGATACGCAGTATTTT
CASSLARRGTDTQYF
>TRBJ2-5|.|many|TRBV4-2
TGTGCCAGCAGCCAAATATTGGCGAGGGGGGAGACCCAGTACTTC
CASSQILARGETQYF
>TRBJ2-7|TRBD2|many|TRBV29-1
TGCAGCGTTGAGGCCCCTTCTAGCGGGAGGGCCTACGAGCAGTACTTC
CSVEAPSSGRAYEQYF
>TRBJ1-5|.|many|TRBV4-2
TGTGCCAGCAGCCATTTCGAGGCCAAGGGGCCCCAGCATTTT
CASSHFEAKGPQHF
>TRBJ1-1|.|many|TRBV6-6
TGTGCCAGCGGACAGTCCATGAACACTGAAGCTTTCTTT
CASGQSMNTEAFF
>TRBJ2-1|TRBD2|many|TRBV4-1
TGCGCCAGCAGCCAAGGGGATGGCGGGAGTAGGAACAATGAGCAGTTCTTC
CASSQGDGGSRNNEQFF
>TRBJ2-7|.|many|TRBV29-1
TGCAGCGTTGGGGGGTTTTGGGACGAGCAGTACTTC
CSVGGFWDEQYF
>TRBJ1-1|.|many|TRBV27
TGTGCCAGCAGTTTATCCCACGGGACGGCGAACACTGAAGCTTTCTTT
CASSLSHGTANTEAFF
>TRBJ2-1|.|many|TRBV7-2
TGTGCCAGCAGCCGGACAGCGAGGAATGAGCAGTTCTTC
CASSRTARNEQFF
>TRBJ1-1|.|many|TRBV7-9
TGTGCCAGCAGCTTTGGTTTTGGAGGGAAAAGAGCTTTCTTT
CASSFGFGGKRAFF
>TRBJ1-1|TRBD1|few|TRBV29-1
TGCAGCGTGACCGGGACAGAGAACACTGAAGCTTTCTTT
CSVTGTENTEAFF
>TRBJ2-2|TRBD1|many|TRBV29-1
TGCAGCGTTTCAGGGACAGGTCGGCTTTGGAACACCGGGGAGCTGTTTTTT
CSVSGTGRLWNTGELFF
>TRBJ1-2|.|many|TRBV9
TGTGCCAGCAGCTCTCTCTCGAATCTTATGAAAGGCTACACCTTC
CASSSLSNLMKGYTF
>TRBJ2-3|.|few|TRBV18
TGTGCCAGCTCACCGACGACAGGGAGGGGCACAGATACGCAGTATTTT
CASSPTTGRGTDTQYF
>TRBJ2-7|.|many|TRBV7-2
TGTGCCAGCAGCTTAGCTTGGGGCGAGCAGTACTTC
CASSLAWGEQYF
>TRBJ1-5|.|many|TRBV7-2
TGTGCCAGCAGCTTAGTGGCAGTTATTAATCAGCCCCAGCATTTT
CASSLVAVINQPQHF
>TRBJ2-7|TRBD1|many|TRBV7-3
TGTGCCAGCAGCCAGCAGCCGGGACAGGGCTACGAGCAGTACTTC
CASSQQPGQGYEQYF